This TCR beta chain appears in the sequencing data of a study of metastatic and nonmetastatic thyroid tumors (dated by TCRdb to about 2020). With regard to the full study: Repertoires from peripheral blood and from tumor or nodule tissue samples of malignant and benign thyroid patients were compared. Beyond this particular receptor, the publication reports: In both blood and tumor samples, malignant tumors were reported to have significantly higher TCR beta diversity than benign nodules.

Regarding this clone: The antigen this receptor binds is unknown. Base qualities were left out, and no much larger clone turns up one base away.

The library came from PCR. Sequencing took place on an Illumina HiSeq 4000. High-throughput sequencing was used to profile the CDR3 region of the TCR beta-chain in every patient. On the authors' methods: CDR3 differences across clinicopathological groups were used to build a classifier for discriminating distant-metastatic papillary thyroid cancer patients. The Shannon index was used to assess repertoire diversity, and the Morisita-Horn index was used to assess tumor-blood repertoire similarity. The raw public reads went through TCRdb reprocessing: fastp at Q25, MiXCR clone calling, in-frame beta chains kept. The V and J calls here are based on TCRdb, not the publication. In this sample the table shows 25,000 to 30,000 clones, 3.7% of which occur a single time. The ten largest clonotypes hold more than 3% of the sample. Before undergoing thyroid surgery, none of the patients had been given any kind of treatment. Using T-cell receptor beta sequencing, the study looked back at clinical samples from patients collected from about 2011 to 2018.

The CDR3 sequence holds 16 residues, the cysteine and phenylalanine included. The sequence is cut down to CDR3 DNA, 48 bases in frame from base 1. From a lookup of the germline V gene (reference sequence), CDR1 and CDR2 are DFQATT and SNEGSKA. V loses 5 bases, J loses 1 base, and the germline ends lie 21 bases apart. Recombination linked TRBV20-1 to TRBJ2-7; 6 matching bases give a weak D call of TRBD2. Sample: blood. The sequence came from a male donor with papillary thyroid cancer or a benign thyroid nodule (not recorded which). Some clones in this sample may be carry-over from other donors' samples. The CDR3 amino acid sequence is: CSASNILADFSYEQYF. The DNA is TGCAGTGCTTCTAACATCTTAGCGGACTTTTCCTACGAGCAGTACTTC.